This T cell receptor (beta chain) was recovered during a study of blood T cell repertoires in COVID-19. Whole-study context: Specimens from acute and convalescent COVID-19 originated in the United States, Italy and Spain. Sources were T cells, B-cell-depleted T cells, or PBMCs; the material itself was cDNA or gDNA.

Authors' methods: Amplification with reference gene primers provided the estimates of nucleated cell counts. The assay was immunoSEQ multiplex PCR, and TCRdb's table has in-frame clones only and misses some. V, J and clone size are those of that table, while D and trimming were read from the DNA. The data contain approximately 240,000 clones, 80% to 85% of them singletons. CDR1 and CDR2 (germline): SGHVS, FNYEAQ. V lost 6 bases and J 1 base, leaving 18 bases between the germline ends. The CDR3 is 17 amino acids. The chain links TRBV7-6 to TRBJ2-2; D perhaps matches TRBD2 (6 bases). Sequencing was carried out using peripheral blood. This TCR came from a woman aged 25 to 39 who had recovered from COVID-19. CDR3 nucleotides: TGTGCCAGCAGTACCCTCAGGAGACTAGGGAACACCGGGGAGCTGTTTTTT. Translation gives CASSTLRRLGNTGELFF.